What follows is one T cell receptor beta chain and its context. Antigen unknown. Treatment given: oral pan-JAK inhibitor, 5-10 mg twice daily. Lesional scalp tissue (obtained by punch biopsy) and peripheral blood were collected from alopecia areata patients. Sorting of CD4+ and CD8+ T cells was performed on PBMCs. These data belong to a study of CD8+ T cells in alopecia areata. Study-level results: Clonality exceeded that of normal scalp in lesional scalp, most notably in alopecia totalis/universalis.

Germline-derived CDR1 and CDR2 are SGDLS and YYNGEE. The CDR3 sequence is 14 residues long. The V end was cut by 4 bases, the J end by 5 bases, with 16 bases between. RNA was extracted and reverse transcribed into cDNA as the sequencing template. TCRdb's copy holds only in-frame clones and misses some; the assay was immunoSEQ multiplex PCR. The sample records 90,000 to 120,000 clones, 84% being singletons. The TCR was taken from a human donor with alopecia areata. Sequencing used CD8+ T cells sorted from blood, obtained at week 24, from a patient treated with tofacitinib. V and J are TRBV9 and TRBJ2-7; a possible D gene is TRBD2 (5 bases). CDR3 region: CASSPQLVPNEQYF. The CDR3 DNA reads TGTGCCAGCAGCCCTCAACTAGTCCCCAACGAGCAGTACTTC.